A single sample is the source of the 24 T cell receptor beta chains below, sequenced in a study of identifying expanded T cells in peripheral blood. The data were produced by immunoSEQ multiplex PCR, yet TCRdb's version contains in-frame clones alone and is incomplete. The profile shows roughly 84,000 clones, approximately 90% of them singletons. Sequencing was done on a sample of blood. The receptors shown here come from a person aged 18 to 69 in good health.

This chain links TRBV6-1 with TRBJ2-7, with TRBD2 matching 7 bases. V lost 0 bases and J lost 5; bases outside the gene matches: 7. The CDR3 sequence is 15 residues long. Germline V gene sequence: CDR1 MNHNS, CDR2 SASEGT. CDR3 coding DNA: TGTGCCAGCAGTGAAGCAGGGAGGGCGACTGACGAGCAGTACTTC. Amino acids: CASSEAGRATDEQYF.

The chain recombines TRBV5-1 with TRBJ1-2; a possible D gene is TRBD1 (5 bases). Per the germline V gene, CDR1 is SGHRS and CDR2 is YFSETQ. The CDR3 runs to 13 residues. Trimming took off 7 bases at V and 3 bases at J, with 13 bases between the two ends. CDR3 loop: CASGSGGDYGYTF. CDR3 bases: TGCGCCAGCGGAAGTGGAGGGGACTATGGCTACACCTTC.

The rearrangement joins TRBV7-9 to TRBJ1-6; D uncertain. The CDR3 is 16 residues long. V lost 5 bases and J lost 9, with 20 bases in between. Germline CDR1 is SEHNR and CDR2 is FQNEAQ (reference sequence). The CDR3 region is CASSAQAQIGSSPLHF. CDR3 coding DNA: TGTGCCAGCAGCGCTCAGGCCCAGATAGGAAGTTCACCCCTCCACTTT.

The chain links TRBV18 to TRBJ1-1; TRBD1 aligns across 7 bases. The J segment lost 3 bases and the V segment lost 0 bases, leaving 7 bases of the junction unmatched. Looked up from germline, CDR1 is KGHSH and CDR2 is LQKENI. This CDR3 has 16 residues. CDR3 region: CASSPPRGRLDTEAFF. The CDR3 region has the DNA TGTGCCAGCTCACCACCGAGGGGGCGCCTGGACACTGAAGCTTTCTTT.

This chain joins TRBV7-3 and TRBJ1-1; D not resolved. CDR3 length equals 16 residues. Germline V gene data show CDR1 as SGHTA and CDR2 as FQGTGA. The germline V and J ends were trimmed by 1 base and 0 bases, with 12 bases remaining between them. This CDR3 reads CASSLIGGGMNTEAFF. The CDR3 DNA is TGTGCCAGCAGCTTAATAGGAGGAGGAATGAACACTGAAGCTTTCTTT.

This clone has more than one count but fewer than ten. This chain joins TRBV20-1 and TRBJ1-3; D call uncertain. The V and J ends lost 0 bases and 4 bases respectively, with 1 base between them. Germline CDR1 is DFQATT and CDR2 is SNEGSKA (reference sequence). The CDR3 totals 11 residues. The CDR3 DNA sequence: TGCAGTGCTAGAGACGGAAACACCATATATTTT. This codes for CSARDGNTIYF.

This clone was observed once. The chain links TRBV19 to TRBJ1-2, with 9 bases that match TRBD1. Per the germline V gene, CDR1 is LNHDA and CDR2 is SQIVND (reference sequence). Losses at the gene ends were 6 bases for V and 2 bases for J; bases not matched to a gene: 4. This CDR3 has 14 residues. CDR3 sequence reads: CASSEGTGNYGYTF. The CDR3 DNA is TGTGCCAGTAGCGAGGGGACAGGGAACTATGGCTACACCTTC.

The chain is built from TRBV6-1 and TRBJ2-7, with TRBD2 matching over 7 bases. In germline, CDR1 is MNHNS, CDR2 SASEGT. This CDR3 comprises 12 residues. The J segment lost 2 bases and the V segment lost 6 bases, leaving 1 base of the junction unmatched. The CDR3: CASRGLTYEQYF. For the CDR3, the DNA is TGTGCCAGCAGGGGACTAACCTACGAGCAGTACTTC.

The chain couples TRBV19 to TRBJ1-4; a possible D gene is TRBD1 (5 bases). V lost 6 bases to trimming and J lost 5 bases, with 13 bases between them. Germline loops: CDR1 LNHDA, CDR2 SQIVND (reference sequence). CDR3 size: 14 residues. CDR3 bases: TGTGCCAGTAGGCCGGGACGAGAAAATGAAAAACTGTTTTTT. As protein: CASRPGRENEKLFF.

The chain couples TRBV5-4 to TRBJ2-2; 9 nucleotides agree with TRBD1. CDR3 size: 16 residues. Losses at the gene ends were 4 bases for V and 4 bases for J; bases not matched to a gene: 8. Germline CDR1 reads SGHNT; CDR2 reads YYREEE (reference sequence). The CDR3 DNA sequence: TGTGCCAGCAGCACCGGGACAGGGAGTTTCACCGGGGAGCTGTTTTTT. It specifies CASSTGTGSFTGELFF.

The rearrangement uses TRBV7-9 and TRBJ2-5; 9 bases are a match to TRBD2. The CDR3 extends over 19 amino acids. Germline values: CDR1 SEHNR, CDR2 FQNEAQ (reference sequence). V gave up 1 base and J gave up 1 base; unmatched junction bases: 13. CDR3 sequence reads: CASSLVPLAGPLPQETQYF. Here the CDR3 DNA reads TGTGCCAGCAGCTTAGTTCCCCTAGCGGGACCACTACCCCAAGAGACCCAGTACTTC.

The rearrangement links TRBV4-1 to TRBJ2-3, with a weak D call TRBD2 (6 bases). CDR1 is MGHRA and CDR2 is YSYEKL in the germline V gene. The CDR3 contains 15 residues. Deletions cut 5 bases from V and 6 bases from J, with 18 bases between. The DNA for the CDR3 is TGCGCCAGCAGCTCTCGGACCTCAGGAGGGGATACGCAGTATTTT. Translated: CASSSRTSGGDTQYF.

This clone is a singleton in its sample. V is TRBV9 and J is TRBJ1-6; unclear D gene. V was shortened by 3 bases and J by 0 bases, with 13 bases between the two germline ends. The CDR3 sequence is 17 residues long. CDR1 and CDR2 (germline): SGDLS, YYNGEE. The CDR3 sequence is CASSGGLQSSYNSPLHF. CDR3 sequence (DNA): TGTGCCAGCAGCGGAGGACTCCAGAGCTCCTATAATTCACCCCTCCACTTT.

The rearrangement uses TRBV19 and TRBJ2-7, with 12 bases matching TRBD2. The CDR3 sequence is 15 residues long. V was pared by 9 bases and J by 1 base, with 7 bases of the junction left unmatched. Germline CDR1 LNHDA, CDR2 SQIVND (reference sequence). The CDR3 coding sequence is TGTGCCAGCGGACTAGCGGGATCTTTTTCCTACGAGCAGTACTTC. Amino acids: CASGLAGSFSYEQYF.

The chain is built from TRBV6-5 and TRBJ1-1; 9 bases match TRBD1. Per germline, CDR1 MNHEY and CDR2 SVGAGI. The CDR3 contains 13 residues. After removal of 5 bases from V and 4 bases from J, the junction contained 2 bases not matched to a gene. The CDR3 here is CASSKGQGTEAFF. CDR3 nucleotides: TGTGCCAGCAGTAAGGGACAGGGCACTGAAGCTTTCTTT.

The chain couples TRBV30 to TRBJ1-1; unclear D gene. V lost 3 bases to trimming and J lost 3 bases, with 8 bases between them. This CDR3 region has 12 residues. Germline V gene sequence: CDR1 GTSNPN, CDR2 SVGIG (reference sequence). Here the CDR3 DNA reads TGTGCCTGGAGCGCGAGGGACACTGAAGCTTTCTTT. Its protein is CAWSARDTEAFF.

This rearrangement joins TRBV2 to TRBJ1-6, with D possibly being TRBD1 (6 bases). The CDR3 length is 14 residues. V was pared by 4 bases and J by 9 bases, with 13 bases between. The germline V gene has CDR1 SNHLY and CDR2 FYNNEI. This CDR3 reads CASSGRGVSSPLHF. DNA of the CDR3: TGTGCCAGCAGTGGGAGGGGGGTTTCTTCACCCCTCCACTTT. The full variable domain, in which reference TRBV2 and TRBJ1-6 provide the parts outside the CDR3, is EPEVTQTPSHQVTQMGQEVILRCVPISNHLYFYWYRQILGQKVEFLVSFYNNEISEKSEIFDDQFSVERPDGSNFTLKIRSTKLEDSAMYFCASSGRGVSSPLHFGNGTRLTVT.

The rearrangement uses TRBV7-8 and TRBJ2-3; D is undetermined. Germline loops: CDR1 SGHVS, CDR2 FQNEAQ. The CDR3 contains 14 residues. With 0 bases removed from V and 2 bases from J, the gap between germline ends came to 6 bases. Here the CDR3 reads CASSLAEITDTQYF. The CDR3 DNA sequence: TGTGCCAGCAGCTTAGCAGAAATCACAGATACGCAGTATTTT.

The chain joins TRBV7-2 to TRBJ2-1; TRBD1 is a possible D gene (6 bases). The length of the CDR3 is 16 residues. V was trimmed by 5 bases and J by 0 bases, leaving 14 bases between them. Looked up from germline, CDR1 is SGHTA and CDR2 is FQGNSA. This CDR3 reads CASSAPGTTSYNEQFF. Here the CDR3 DNA reads TGTGCCAGCAGCGCACCCGGGACAACCTCCTACAATGAGCAGTTCTTC.

The J gene is TRBJ2-3, the V gene TRBV7-7; 9 bases align to TRBD2. This CDR3 spans 16 amino acids. Per the germline V gene, CDR1 is SSHAT and CDR2 is FNYEAQ (reference sequence). J lost 2 bases, V lost 5 bases, and 8 bases had no gene match. In nucleotides, the CDR3 is TGTGCCAGCAGCCTTAGCGGGGGCCCGTCCACAGATACGCAGTATTTT. Translation: CASSLSGGPSTDTQYF.

The chain employs TRBV5-6 and TRBJ1-1; no firm D call. The CDR3 runs 12 residues. Looked up from germline, CDR1 is SGHDT and CDR2 is YYEEEE. V was clipped by 4 bases and J by 8 bases, with 12 bases between them. The CDR3 reads CASSLGSPEAFF. The CDR3 bases are TGTGCCAGCAGCCTTGGCTCCCCCGAAGCTTTCTTT.

The chain recombines TRBV4-1 with TRBJ2-3; D ambiguous. There are 12 residues in the CDR3. Germline CDR1 reads MGHRA; CDR2 reads YSYEKL. The ends were cut back, 0 bases at V and 8 bases at J, with 6 bases in the middle. The CDR3 sequence: CASSQDGGTQYF. CDR3 DNA: TGCGCCAGCAGCCAAGACGGCGGTACGCAGTATTTT.

The chain carries TRBV2 and TRBJ1-1; D gene ambiguous. The CDR3 extends over 11 amino acids. CDR1 and CDR2 from the germline V gene are SNHLY and FYNNEI. V lost 5 bases, J lost 8 bases, and 9 bases lay in between. The CDR3 DNA is TGTGCCAGCAGTTTCCTTGGGGAAGCTTTCTTT. This codes for CASSFLGEAFF.

There are a few counts of this clone. The genes are TRBV30 and TRBJ1-5; 10 bases fit TRBD1. Germline CDR1 and CDR2: GTSNPN and SVGIG (reference sequence). The CDR3 has 13 residues. J was trimmed by 6 bases and V by 3 bases; bases with no gene match: 2. The CDR3: CAWRTGGTQPQHF. DNA of the CDR3: TGTGCCTGGAGGACAGGGGGCACTCAGCCCCAGCATTTT.